This entry lists 30 T cell receptor beta chains sequenced from one sample in a study of CD4 T cells in relation to SARS-CoV-2 and coronaviruses. Some clones are missing from TCRdb's copy, which holds only in-frame ones; the method was immunoSEQ multiplex PCR. This table holds 41,000 or so clones, 82% found once. Their cognate antigens are unknown. Sequencing was done on a sample of naive CD4+ T cells from PBMCs, cultured in vitro. Noted subset: naive CD4+ T cells isolated by negative enrichment. The origin of the receptors is an adult with COVID-19.

The chain joins TRBV7-5 to TRBJ1-5. TRBV7-5 is tagged as a pseudogene. This CDR3 is built from 13 residues. The CDR3 protein is CVRSLARVQPQHF. CDR3 coding DNA: TGTGTCAGAAGCTTAGCGAGGGTTCAGCCCCAGCATTTT.

This chain joins TRBV28 and TRBJ2-3, with no clear D. This CDR3 is 18 amino acids long. Trimming shortened V by 3 bases and J by 1 base, and 20 bases separated the two germline ends. Germline V gives CDR1 MDHEN, CDR2 SYDVKM. CDR3 residues: CASSFSLIPQSRTDTQYF. The CDR3 bases are TGTGCCAGCAGTTTTTCACTCATCCCCCAATCCCGCACAGATACGCAGTATTTT.

J is TRBJ2-5 and V is TRBV4-1, with D tentatively TRBD2 (5 bases). CDR1 is MGHRA and CDR2 is YSYEKL in the germline V gene. V lost 4 bases, J lost 4 bases, and 10 bases lay in between. The CDR3 covers 13 residues. Here the CDR3 reads CASSLTSPETQYF. The CDR3 nucleotides read TGCGCCAGCAGCCTTACTAGTCCAGAGACCCAGTACTTC.

The chain has TRBV7-9 and TRBJ2-3; 8 bases match TRBD2. J was trimmed by 4 bases and V by 5 bases; bases with no gene match: 5. The CDR3 spans 14 residues. Germline loops: CDR1 SEHNR, CDR2 FQNEAQ (reference sequence). The CDR3 reads CASSRSGMSDTQYF. CDR3 sequence (DNA): TGTGCCAGCAGCCGTAGCGGGATGTCAGATACGCAGTATTTT.

This clone came up a few times. This chain uses TRBV19 with TRBJ2-7; the match to TRBD1 covers 10 bases. V shed 5 bases, J shed 2 bases, and the junction held 9 bases outside the gene matches. Germline V CDR1 and CDR2: LNHDA, SQIVND (reference sequence). The CDR3 is made up of 16 amino acids. The CDR3 sequence: CASSPLGDRGTYEQYF. The CDR3 DNA is TGTGCCAGTAGTCCCCTCGGGGACAGGGGTACCTACGAGCAGTACTTC.

About this clone itself: In the same sample, other DNA sequences code for this CDR3. V usage is TRBV6-5 and J usage is TRBJ2-5; D gene uncertain. V was trimmed by 8 bases and J by 2 bases, leaving 15 bases between them. Germline CDR1 is MNHEY and CDR2 is SVGAGI. The length of the CDR3 is 14 residues. CDR3 DNA sequence: TGTGCCAGCTGTAGAGCCTTGGCACAAGAGACCCAGTACTTC. Encoded protein: CASCRALAQETQYF.

This clone occurred a few times. The genes are TRBV11-2 and TRBJ1-1; 9 nucleotides line up with TRBD1. V gave up 1 base and J gave up 2 bases; unmatched junction bases: 5. Germline-derived CDR1 and CDR2 are SGHAT and FQNNGV. The CDR3 consists of 16 residues. Here the CDR3 DNA reads TGTGCCAGCAGCTTAGGTACAGGGGGCCGTAACACTGAAGCTTTCTTT. Its protein product is CASSLGTGGRNTEAFF.

This sequence joins TRBV29-1 and TRBJ2-7; 11 bases match TRBD2. V trimming: 4 bases; J trimming: 1 base; junction bases outside the gene matches: 3. The germline V gene has CDR1 SQVTM and CDR2 ANQGSEA. This CDR3 region has 14 residues. The CDR3 coding sequence is TGCAGCGTTGTACTAGCGGGAGTTTCCTACGAGCAGTACTTC. Translated: CSVVLAGVSYEQYF.

The rearrangement links TRBV18 to TRBJ1-1, with TRBD1 matching over 9 bases. Germline CDR1 is KGHSH and CDR2 is LQKENI. This CDR3 is 18 amino acids long. V lost 1 base, J lost 4 bases, and 13 bases stayed unmatched. This CDR3 reads CASSPLPGQGSPGTEAFF. CDR3 sequence (DNA): TGTGCCAGCTCACCACTACCGGGACAGGGTTCTCCGGGCACTGAAGCTTTCTTT.

This rearrangement joins TRBV30 to TRBJ2-7; the D gene is possibly TRBD1 (5 bases). Deletions cut 0 bases from V and 6 bases from J, with 15 bases between. Looked up from germline, CDR1 is GTSNPN and CDR2 is SVGIG (reference sequence). The CDR3 spans 14 residues. CDR3 DNA: TGTGCCTGGAGTGTACTGGCAGGGCCGGGCGAGCAGTACTTC. It specifies CAWSVLAGPGEQYF.

The V gene is TRBV5-1, the J gene TRBJ1-2; tentatively, D is TRBD1 (6 bases). With 1 base removed from V and 2 bases from J, the gap between germline ends came to 18 bases. The CDR3 runs to 17 residues. In germline, CDR1 is SGHRS, CDR2 YFSETQ. In nucleotides, the CDR3 is TGCGCCAGCAGCTTGAGAGTTGGACCCGGGACAAACTATGGCTACACCTTC. It translates to CASSLRVGPGTNYGYTF.

V is TRBV20-1 and J is TRBJ2-7; the D gene is possibly TRBD1 (6 bases). Germline-derived CDR1 and CDR2 are DFQATT and SNEGSKA (reference sequence). Trimming shortened V by 3 bases and J by 3 bases, and 9 bases separated the two germline ends. The CDR3 loop spans 12 amino acids. CDR3 DNA sequence: TGCAGTGCTAGTGAGGGGGACTACGAGCAGTACTTC. It specifies CSASEGDYEQYF.

J is TRBJ1-1 and V is TRBV27, with D maybe TRBD1 (5 bases). Germline loops: CDR1 MNHEY, CDR2 SMNVEV (reference sequence). CDR3 size: 13 residues. With 6 bases removed from V and 0 bases from J, the gap between germline ends came to 8 bases. In DNA, the CDR3 is TGTGCCAGCAGGGGACGGTTGAACACTGAAGCTTTCTTT. It yields the protein CASRGRLNTEAFF.

This sequence joins TRBV24-1 and TRBJ2-1; 9 bases align to TRBD1. The length of the CDR3 is 18 residues. Unmatched junction bases numbered 11, after V lost 1 base and J lost 5 bases. Germline values: CDR1 KGHDR, CDR2 SFDVKD. The DNA for the CDR3 is TGTGCCACCAGTGATTTTGGGTTTCCTGGACAGGGGAACAATGAGCAGTTCTTC. Its translation: CATSDFGFPGQGNNEQFF.

This clone has a handful of counts. The rearrangement links TRBV5-1 to TRBJ2-1; D might be TRBD2 (6 bases). The V gene lost 4 bases and the J gene lost 2 bases, with 25 bases spanning the gap. The germline V gene encodes CDR1 SGHRS and CDR2 YFSETQ. This CDR3 contains 19 residues. The CDR3 DNA reads as TGCGCCAGCAGCCCTTTTCCTCGGGAGCGCCCAGAGACCTACAATGAGCAGTTCTTC. Protein product: CASSPFPRERPETYNEQFF.

V and J are TRBV4-1 and TRBJ1-3; D possibly corresponds to TRBD1 (6 bases). V shed 4 bases and J shed 4 bases, with 17 bases lying between them. The CDR3 covers 16 residues. Germline V gene data show CDR1 as MGHRA and CDR2 as YSYEKL. The CDR3 reads CASSPGQTSRGNTIYF. CDR3 nucleotide sequence: TGCGCCAGCAGCCCAGGACAGACATCGCGCGGAAACACCATATATTTT.

This chain links TRBV5-1 with TRBJ1-6, with D unclear. CDR1 is SGHRS, CDR2 YFSETQ, per germline. Trimming removed 2 bases from V and 9 bases from J, with 15 bases in between. The CDR3 contains 15 residues. CDR3 protein: CASSFNGASSSPLHF. CDR3 DNA: TGCGCCAGCAGCTTCAACGGTGCTTCATCTTCACCCCTCCACTTT. The entire variable domain, with the rest obtained from reference TRBV5-1 and TRBJ1-6, is as follows: KAGVTQTPRYLIKTRGQQVTLSCSPISGHRSVSWYQQTPGQGLQFLFEYFSETQRNKGNFPGRFSGRQFSNSRSEMNVSTLELGDSALYLCASSFNGASSSPLHFGNGTRLTVT.

The chain combines TRBV5-6 with TRBJ2-5, with D unresolved. Trimming took 5 bases from V and 3 from J, leaving 2 bases between them. Germline values: CDR1 SGHDT, CDR2 YYEEEE. The CDR3 length is 10 residues. In nucleotides, the CDR3 is TGTGCCAGCAGGAAAGAGACCCAGTACTTC. It yields the protein CASRKETQYF.

This clone has only one observation. The chain joins TRBV28 to TRBJ2-7; D possibly corresponds to TRBD1 (6 bases). V was shortened by 10 bases and J by 5 bases, with 18 bases between the two germline ends. The CDR3 runs to 13 residues. Per the germline V gene, CDR1 is MDHEN and CDR2 is SYDVKM. The CDR3 region is CATGQTIKDEQYF. The CDR3 nucleotides read TGTGCCACCGGACAGACCATCAAGGACGAGCAGTACTTC.

The chain combines TRBV27 with TRBJ2-2; no clear D. Germline lookup yields CDR1 MNHEY and CDR2 SMNVEV (reference sequence). Trimming pared 0 bases from V and 6 bases from J, leaving 14 bases between. The CDR3 consists of 16 residues. The CDR3 nucleotides read TGTGCCAGCAGTTTATCGAGTCCTTTTTTGCCCGGGGAGCTGTTTTTT. It yields the protein CASSLSSPFLPGELFF.

This chain connects TRBV4-3 to TRBJ2-3; 8 nucleotides align to TRBD2. The CDR3 is 16 residues long. CDR1 is LGHNA and CDR2 is YSLEER in the germline V gene. The trim removed 1 base at V and 5 bases at J, leaving 8 bases unmatched. The CDR3 nucleotides read TGCGCCAGCAGCCAAGGGACGCAGCGGGGGTTAGATACGCAGTATTTT. Translation: CASSQGTQRGLDTQYF.

This chain connects TRBV2 to TRBJ2-7; 9 bases agree with TRBD2. V lost 3 bases to trimming and J lost 5 bases; unmatched junction nucleotides: 5. The germline V gene has CDR1 SNHLY and CDR2 FYNNEI. The CDR3 consists of 14 residues. CDR3 amino acids: CASSDSGRVHEQYF. In nucleotides, the CDR3 is TGTGCCAGCAGTGATAGCGGGAGAGTACACGAGCAGTACTTC.

This sequence joins TRBV28 and TRBJ2-7; 13 bases line up with TRBD2. J was trimmed by 3 bases and V by 7 bases; bases with no gene match: 12. The CDR3 sequence is 17 residues long. Germline-derived CDR1 and CDR2 are MDHEN and SYDVKM. CDR3 sequence reads: CASTPSGTSGNVYEQYF. The CDR3 DNA is TGTGCCAGCACCCCCTCCGGGACTAGCGGGAACGTCTACGAGCAGTACTTC. Drawing the rest from reference TRBV28 and TRBJ2-7, the complete variable domain is DVKVTQSSRYLVKRTGEKVFLECVQDMDHENMFWYRQDPGLGLRLIYFSYDVKMKEKGDIPEGYSVSREKKERFSLILESASTNQTSMYLCASTPSGTSGNVYEQYFGPGTRLTVT.

The chain employs TRBV28 and TRBJ1-5; perhaps TRBD1 as D (5 bases). The CDR3 spans 17 residues. The V gene lost 6 bases and the J gene lost 0 bases, with 18 bases spanning the gap. CDR1 MDHEN and CDR2 SYDVKM come from the germline V gene. This chain's CDR3 is CASSPAWDAYSNQPQHF. CDR3 DNA: TGTGCCAGCAGCCCCGCCTGGGACGCCTATAGCAATCAGCCCCAGCATTTT. Full variable domain (outside the CDR3, taken from reference TRBV28 and TRBJ1-5): DVKVTQSSRYLVKRTGEKVFLECVQDMDHENMFWYRQDPGLGLRLIYFSYDVKMKEKGDIPEGYSVSREKKERFSLILESASTNQTSMYLCASSPAWDAYSNQPQHFGDGTRLSIL.

This chain joins TRBV30 and TRBJ2-1; a possible D gene is TRBD1 (6 bases). Germline lookup yields CDR1 GTSNPN and CDR2 SVGIG (reference sequence). The CDR3 is 14 residues long. The V and J ends lost 5 bases and 0 bases respectively, with 11 bases between them. The CDR3 loop reads CAWRRGFSYNEQFF. The CDR3 DNA is TGTGCCTGGCGAAGGGGGTTCTCCTACAATGAGCAGTTCTTC. The full variable domain, completed using reference TRBV30 and TRBJ2-1, is SQTIHQWPATLVQPVGSPLSLECTVEGTSNPNLYWYRQAAGRGLQLLFYSVGIGQISSEVPQNLSASRPQDRQFILSSKKLLLSDSGFYLCAWRRGFSYNEQFFGPGTRLTVL.

The rearrangement links TRBV29-1 to TRBJ1-1; no firm D call. Trimming removed 7 bases from V and 1 base from J, with 13 bases in between. The CDR3 covers 13 residues. Germline lookup yields CDR1 SQVTM and CDR2 ANQGSEA. CDR3 protein: CSANRRTNTEAFF. The CDR3 bases are TGCAGCGCAAACAGACGGACGAACACTGAAGCTTTCTTT. The full variable domain, its missing parts supplied by reference TRBV29-1 and TRBJ1-1, is SAVISQKPSRDICQRGTSLTIQCQVDSQVTMMFWYRQQPGQSLTLIATANQGSEATYESGFVIDKFPISRPNLTFSTLTVSNMSPEDSSIYLCSANRRTNTEAFFGQGTRLTVV.

The CDR3 region is CASSPPSGRAVETQYF. The CDR3 region has the DNA TGTGCCAGCTCACCTCCTAGCGGGAGGGCCGTTGAGACCCAGTACTTC. The genes are TRBV18 and TRBJ2-5, with TRBD2 identical over 12 bases. V dropped 3 bases and J dropped 5; count of bases not matched to a gene: 7. Germline V gives CDR1 KGHSH, CDR2 LQKENI. CDR3 length: 16 residues.

The V call is TRBV3-1 (or the pseudogene TRBV3-2), the J call TRBJ2-2; 8 nucleotides line up with TRBD2. The CDR3 runs 16 residues. V trimming: 6 bases; J trimming: 1 base; junction bases outside the gene matches: 7. CDR1 LGHDT and CDR2 YNNKEL come from the germline V gene (reference sequence). The CDR3 region has the DNA TGTGCCAGCAGGGACATAGCGGGACTGAACACCGGGGAGCTGTTTTTT. Translated: CASRDIAGLNTGELFF.

This rearrangement joins TRBV30 to TRBJ1-4; D might be TRBD1 (5 bases). Deletions cut 8 bases from V and 5 bases from J, with 15 bases between. This CDR3 has 13 residues. CDR1 GTSNPN and CDR2 SVGIG come from the germline V gene (reference sequence). CDR3 in DNA: TGTGCCCGGACCACAGGCGCAAATGAAAAACTGTTTTTT. Protein: CARTTGANEKLFF.

The chain is built from TRBV7-3 and TRBJ2-2; TRBD1 aligns across 11 bases. The CDR3 is 16 residues long. Germline CDR1 SGHTA, CDR2 FQGTGA. Trimming cost V 5 bases and J 4 bases; bases outside gene matches: 6. The CDR3 bases are TGTGCCAGCAGCCCCACCGGGACAGGGGGCACCGGGGAGCTGTTTTTT. Protein sequence: CASSPTGTGGTGELFF.